The rows below give T cell receptor beta chains drawn from one sample of a study of T cells in Graves' hyperthyroidism and ophthalmopathy. TCRdb re-derived calls from the multiplex PCR reads in MiXCR, one entry per CDR3 protein. Of roughly 570,000 distinct CDR3 sequences in the sample, 15% to 17% were seen once. Sequenced input: blood. These receptors were collected from a woman in her twenties or thirties with Graves' hyperthyroidism. The CDR3 runs from the conserved cysteine through the conserved F or W. The D gene is left open where the match is weak. The size entry is marked missing in some rows and otherwise reads once, few, many or a size class.

TRBV5-1	many	-	TRBJ2-3	CASSLVDLTDTQYF	TGCGCCAGCAGCTTGGTGGACCTCACAGATACGCAGTATTTT
TRBV4-1	-	TRBD2	TRBJ2-1	CASSQGTGLAGDSYNEQFF	TGCGCCAGCAGCCAAGGTACGGGACTAGCGGGAGACTCCTACAATGAGCAGTTCTTC
TRBV18	-	TRBD1	TRBJ1-2	CASSPTNYRGHGYTF	TGTGCCAGCTCACCGACGAACTACAGGGGACATGGCTACACCTTC
TRBV12-3/TRBV12-4	many	-	TRBJ1-1	CASSLRARNTEAFF	TGTGCCAGCAGTTTAAGGGCGAGGAACACTGAAGCTTTCTTT
TRBV27	many	-	TRBJ2-7	CASSRRDGSSYEQYF	TGTGCCAGCAGTCGAAGGGACGGCAGCTCCTACGAGCAGTACTTC
TRBV10-3	-	-	TRBJ1-2	CAIGQNYGYTF	TGTGCCATCGGCCAAAACTATGGCTACACCTTC
TRBV10-3	-	TRBD2	TRBJ2-3	CAISPSGRADTQYF	TGTGCCATCAGTCCTAGCGGGAGGGCAGATACGCAGTATTTT
TRBV7-9	many	-	TRBJ2-1	CASSLAVGGSSYNEQFF	TGTGCCAGCAGCTTAGCTGTAGGGGGGAGCTCCTACAATGAGCAGTTCTTC
TRBV11-3	many	-	TRBJ2-1	CASRQGGHNEQFF	TGTGCCAGCAGGCAGGGTGGCCACAATGAGCAGTTCTTC
TRBV20-1	many	TRBD2	TRBJ2-5	CSARNPLAGGETQYF	TGCAGTGCTAGAAATCCCCTAGCGGGAGGAGAGACCCAGTACTTC
TRBV12-3/TRBV12-4	many	TRBD2	TRBJ2-1	CASRDSGRDNEQFF	TGTGCCAGCAGGGATAGCGGGAGGGACAATGAGCAGTTCTTC
TRBV3-1	many	-	TRBJ2-3	CASSQDVKAGREDPSTDTQYF	TGTGCCAGCAGCCAAGACGTGAAGGCGGGCAGGGAGGATCCTAGCACAGATACGCAGTATTTT
TRBV29-1	few	-	TRBJ1-2	CSVLSANYGYTF	TGCAGCGTGTTAAGCGCTAACTATGGCTACACCTTC
TRBV27	many	TRBD1	TRBJ2-3	CASSSIRDSSTDTQYF	TGTGCCAGCAGTTCTATCCGGGACAGTAGCACAGATACGCAGTATTTT
TRBV5-1	many	-	TRBJ2-1	CASSLSPPAGIEQFF	TGCGCCAGCAGCTTGTCTCCCCCCGCGGGAATTGAGCAGTTCTTC
TRBV20-1	few	-	TRBJ1-2	CSARREGSYGYTF	TGCAGTGCGAGAAGGGAGGGAAGCTATGGCTACACCTTC
TRBV24-1	few	TRBD1	TRBJ1-2	CATQDPGQGFDGYTF	TGTGCCACCCAAGACCCGGGACAGGGATTTGATGGCTACACCTTC
TRBV5-6	many	-	TRBJ2-5	CASSFVGQETQYF	TGTGCCAGCAGCTTCGTAGGGCAGGAGACCCAGTACTTC
TRBV11-2	many	TRBD1	TRBJ2-2	CASSFRDRGHRTGELFF	TGTGCCAGCAGCTTTCGGGACAGGGGGCATCGCACCGGGGAGCTGTTTTTT
TRBV9	many	-	TRBJ2-2	CASRSTGTGELFF	TGTGCCAGCAGATCCACAGGGACCGGGGAGCTGTTTTTT
TRBV5-6	few	-	TRBJ2-1	CASILGGAPTNEQFF	TGTGCCAGCATCCTCGGAGGGGCCCCTACGAATGAGCAGTTCTTC
TRBV9	-	-	TRBJ2-3	CASSVEDGTDTQYF	TGTGCCAGCAGCGTAGAAGATGGCACAGATACGCAGTATTTT
TRBV7-9	few	-	TRBJ2-7	CASSLGEYLEEQYF	TGTGCCAGCAGCTTAGGGGAATACTTGGAGGAGCAGTACTTC
TRBV5-1	once	TRBD2	TRBJ2-6	CASSGKGRESSGANVLTF	TGCGCCAGCAGCGGGAAAGGGAGGGAAAGCTCTGGGGCCAACGTCCTGACTTTC
TRBV12-3/TRBV12-4	many	-	TRBJ2-1	CASREELDEQFF	TGTGCCAGCAGGGAGGAGTTGGATGAGCAGTTCTTC
TRBV14	-	-	TRBJ2-3	CASSQERWTERTDTQYF	TGTGCCAGCAGCCAAGAAAGATGGACGGAGAGGACAGATACGCAGTATTTT
TRBV7-8	many	TRBD2	TRBJ2-5	CASSLVGGPIQQTQYF	TGTGCCAGCAGCTTGGTGGGAGGGCCCATACAACAGACCCAGTACTTC